These T cell receptor beta chains were read from a single sample in a study of PD-1 blockade in classical Hodgkin lymphoma. Data came from immunoSEQ multiplex PCR; TCRdb stores just in-frame clones and leaves some out. Of 10,000 to 15,000 clones listed, 80% to 85% were seen once; the top ten hold 20% to 25%. The material sequenced was peripheral blood mononuclear cells (PBMCs), taken at baseline. These receptors were obtained from a human donor with classical Hodgkin lymphoma. Both conserved end residues are trimmed from each CDR3. Some rows mark clone size as missing; the rest say once, few, many or name a class of expanded clone.

j_gene | abundance | v_gene | len | CDR3aa
TRBJ2-1 | once | TRBV10-2 | 12 | ASRGSGNYNEQF
TRBJ1-1 | NA | TRBV5-1 | 11 | ASCRTANTEAF
TRBJ2-3 | once | TRBV6-1 | 13 | ASSSTGQGIVTQY
TRBJ1-3 | few | TRBV6-1 | 13 | ASRSGHSSGNTIY
TRBJ2-1 | NA | TRBV7-3 | 14 | ASSLTLAGIDHEQF
TRBJ2-7 | NA | TRBV27 | 12 | ASSLGQGGNEQY
TRBJ2-7 | few | TRBV19 | 18 | ASSANPPGLAGGRSYEQY
TRBJ2-6 | NA | TRBV19 | 14 | ASRPGHDSGANVLT
TRBJ2-7 | NA | TRBV5-1 | 11 | ASSLVGNYEQY
TRBJ2-2 | NA | TRBV6-5 | 14 | ASSYALSLGTGELF
TRBJ2-2 | NA | TRBV7-9 | 12 | ASRLGYNTGELF
TRBJ2-2 | NA | TRBV19 | 14 | ASSLRTSGGAGELF
TRBJ2-2 | NA | TRBV5-4 | 11 | ASSQGWTGELF
TRBJ2-1 | NA | TRBV28 | 13 | ASSRAGGTYNEQF
TRBJ1-3 | NA | TRBV9 | 14 | ASSVGEDLSGNTIY
TRBJ2-3 | NA | TRBV2 | 11 | ASNSDVTDTQY
TRBJ2-2 | NA | TRBV6-1 | 13 | ASARLAANTGELF
TRBJ2-7 | few | TRBV7-2 | 13 | ASSPRLAGPYEQY
TRBJ2-7 | once | TRBV6-1 | 12 | ASSTGTFSYEQY
TRBJ1-2 | NA | TRBV25-1 | 11 | ASSAGTVYGYT
TRBJ2-7 | NA | TRBV7-9 | 12 | ASSWQARSDEQY
TRBJ2-1 | few | TRBV5-1 | 13 | ASSFGQGSTNEQF
TRBJ2-3 | NA | TRBV6-6 | 13 | ASSYGYGDTDTQY
TRBJ2-7 | NA | TRBV6-1 | 11 | ASSALPGAEQY
TRBJ2-5 | once | TRBV6-1 | 13 | ASSALAGVRETQY
TRBJ1-5 | NA | TRBV7-2 | 15 | ASSLSPGGLSNQPQH
TRBJ1-5 | NA | TRBV6-5 | 10 | ASSSPGLPQH
TRBJ2-3 | NA | TRBV6-6 | 13 | ASWLTVEFTDTQY
TRBJ1-1 | NA | TRBV16 | 14 | ASSQNRGTFYTEAF
TRBJ2-5 | NA | TRBV9 | 10 | ASSPVQETQY
TRBJ2-5 | NA | TRBV15 | 14 | ATSRDLGGLGETQY
TRBJ1-2 | NA | TRBV19 | 15 | ASSTQHRTGVGYGYT
TRBJ2-2 | NA | TRBV28 | 14 | ASSFIRFANTGELF
TRBJ2-1 | NA | TRBV19 | 13 | ASSIGDRAHNEQF
TRBJ2-7 | NA | TRBV6-1 | 10 | ASRDQPFGQY
TRBJ2-5 | NA | TRBV19 | 13 | ASSIVAGGQETQY
TRBJ1-5 | NA | TRBV6-5 | 13 | ASKQGQGSNQPQH